Below are 14 T cell receptor beta chains sequenced from a single sample in a study of blood T cell repertoires in COVID-19. Clones were read by immunoSEQ multiplex PCR, and TCRdb kept only the in-frame ones, dropping some. The sample has 75,000 to 100,000 clones; approximately 86% are singletons. Specimen: peripheral blood. The receptors were sampled from a man older than 75 with acute or convalescent COVID-19.

This sequence joins TRBV27 and TRBJ2-3; D is perhaps TRBD2 (6 bases). The CDR3 runs to 14 residues. V lost 10 bases, J lost 1 base, and 15 bases lay in between. Germline V CDR1 and CDR2: MNHEY, SMNVEV (reference sequence). The CDR3 loop is CATQWGVGTDTQYF. CDR3 nucleotide sequence: TGTGCCACCCAGTGGGGGGTTGGCACAGATACGCAGTATTTT.

The chain has TRBV5-6 and TRBJ1-2; D is ambiguous. There are 13 residues in the CDR3. V was pared by 0 bases and J by 6 bases, with 9 bases between. The germline V gene has CDR1 SGHDT and CDR2 YYEEEE. CDR3 sequence: CASSLGRVDGYTF. In DNA form, the CDR3 reads TGTGCCAGCAGCTTGGGGCGGGTGGATGGCTACACCTTC.

V usage is TRBV4-1 and J usage is TRBJ2-2; TRBD1 might be the D (5 bases). V was shortened by 1 base and J by 2 bases, with 8 bases between the two germline ends. Germline-derived CDR1 and CDR2 are MGHRA and YSYEKL. CDR3 length: 15 residues. CDR3 sequence reads: CASSQGQGNTGELFF. The CDR3, as DNA: TGCGCCAGCAGCCAAGGGCAGGGAAACACCGGGGAGCTGTTTTTT.

The J gene is TRBJ2-1, the V gene TRBV24-1; TRBD2 agrees at 11 bases. The CDR3 runs 16 residues. V lost 0 bases, J lost 9 bases, and 6 bases stayed unmatched. Germline V gene data show CDR1 as KGHDR and CDR2 as SFDVKD. Here the CDR3 reads CATSDLGNSGRAEQFF. CDR3 bases: TGTGCCACCAGTGATTTGGGTAATAGCGGGAGGGCTGAGCAGTTCTTC.

V usage is TRBV19 and J usage is TRBJ2-5; D is uncertain. V lost 3 bases and J lost 2, with 13 bases in between. The germline gives CDR1 LNHDA, CDR2 SQIVND (reference sequence). This CDR3 region has 15 residues. CDR3 bases: TGTGCCAGTAGTATCGTTGGGCATCCACAAGAGACCCAGTACTTC. Translated, it gives CASSIVGHPQETQYF.

This clone was seen once. J is TRBJ2-1 and V is TRBV7-8; D possibly corresponds to TRBD2 (5 bases). Germline V gives CDR1 SGHVS, CDR2 FQNEAQ. The CDR3 spans 15 residues. V shed 4 bases and J shed 2 bases, with 12 bases lying between them. The CDR3 DNA sequence: TGTGCCAGCAGCTCCTCGGAGGACCCCTACAATGAGCAGTTCTTC. This translates into CASSSSEDPYNEQFF.

The chain employs TRBV6-5 and TRBJ1-5; weak D call: TRBD1 (6 bases). Germline CDR1 and CDR2: MNHEY and SVGAGI. The CDR3 extends over 15 amino acids. The V end was cut by 6 bases, the J end by 7 bases, with 19 bases between. CDR3 bases: TGTGCCAGCAGCATCCAGGGGAGGGATCACCAGCCCCAGCATTTT. Its protein product is CASSIQGRDHQPQHF.

The chain links TRBV7-9 to TRBJ2-2, with TRBD1 matching over 7 bases. The CDR3 covers 14 residues. The germline V gene encodes CDR1 SEHNR and CDR2 FQNEAQ (reference sequence). Trimming took 0 bases from V and 6 from J; bases not matched to a gene: 1. The CDR3 coding sequence is TGTGCCAGCAGCTTAGCAGGGGGCTCCGGGGAGCTGTTTTTT. Amino acids: CASSLAGGSGELFF.

The V and J genes are TRBV7-2 and TRBJ2-7; maybe TRBD2 (5 bases). Trimming shortened V by 5 bases and J by 1 base, and 12 bases separated the two germline ends. From germline, CDR1 is SGHTA and CDR2 FQGNSA. This CDR3 is built from 14 residues. CDR3 in amino acids: CASSQGRGSYEQYF. The CDR3 nucleotides read TGTGCCAGCAGCCAAGGACGGGGTTCCTACGAGCAGTACTTC.

This chain joins TRBV6-1 and TRBJ2-1; 15 positions agree with TRBD2. This CDR3 spans 18 amino acids. V was clipped by 2 bases and J by 6 bases; unmatched bases: 8. CDR1 MNHNS and CDR2 SASEGT come from the germline V gene. CDR3 sequence: CASSEWGLAGGPTNEQFF. The CDR3 nucleotides read TGTGCCAGCAGTGAATGGGGACTAGCGGGAGGACCTACCAATGAGCAGTTCTTC.

Only one count was recorded for this clone. J is TRBJ1-4 and V is TRBV4-3; TRBD1 aligns across 10 bases. V lost 0 bases, J lost 2 bases, and 12 bases stayed unmatched. This CDR3 is built from 20 residues. Germline V gives CDR1 LGHNA, CDR2 YSLEER. For the CDR3, the DNA is TGCGCCAGCAGCCAAGATCCGGAGACAGGGGGCCTGGCCACTAATGAAAAACTGTTTTTT. Its translation: CASSQDPETGGLATNEKLFF.

The CDR3 DNA is TGTGCCAGCAGTCTCCTGACAGGGAGTAGGCGGCCCCAGCATTTT. As protein: CASSLLTGSRRPQHF. V gene TRBV28 combines with J gene TRBJ1-5; 7 nucleotides line up with TRBD1. CDR1 is MDHEN and CDR2 is SYDVKM in the germline V gene. The V gene end was trimmed by 5 bases and the J gene end by 9 bases; junction bases not matched to a gene: 13. This CDR3 has 15 residues.

This rearrangement joins TRBV19 to TRBJ2-2; 9 nucleotides line up with TRBD1. V shed 6 bases and J 1 base; nucleotides not matched to a gene: 9. Per the germline V gene, CDR1 is LNHDA and CDR2 is SQIVND (reference sequence). The CDR3 spans 17 residues. CDR3 in DNA: TGTGCCAGTAGCCCGGGGGACAGGGCCCTGAACACCGGGGAGCTGTTTTTT. Protein: CASSPGDRALNTGELFF.

The J gene is TRBJ2-7, the V gene TRBV28; no definite D call. The CDR3 is 16 amino acids. The germline gives CDR1 MDHEN, CDR2 SYDVKM. The germline V and J ends were trimmed by 1 base and 0 bases, with 13 bases remaining between them. For the CDR3, the DNA is TGTGCCAGCAGTTTATTCCGAGCGTTAAACTCCTACGAGCAGTACTTC. As protein: CASSLFRALNSYEQYF.